This TCR beta chain was sequenced in a study of T cell repertoires in cytomegalovirus infection. This clonotype was seen once. The antigen is undetermined. The CDR3 has 15 amino acids. Germline assignment: CDR1 SEHNR and CDR2 FQNEAQ (reference sequence). V was clipped by 2 bases and J by 3 bases; unmatched bases: 2. The study, taken as a whole, reports: What dominated the ex vivo response were HLA-C-restricted CMV-specific TCR beta clonotypes.

TCRdb used MiXCR to reprocess the reads, holding one entry per CDR3 protein. The sample lists about 37,000 distinct CDR3 sequences, roughly half occurring once. V is TRBV7-9 and J is TRBJ2-1, with TRBD2 identical over 9 bases. The source was CD8+ T cells from cultured PBMCs, collected from culture after CMV antigen stimulation. This clonotype was obtained from a human donor in good health (CMV status not recorded). Some clones in this sample may be carry-over from other donors' samples. Written as DNA, the CDR3 is TGTGCCAGCAGCTTACAGCGGGGGGTCTACAATGAGCAGTTCTTC. Protein sequence: CASSLQRGVYNEQFF.